Detailed here is one T cell receptor (beta chain). The antigen it recognizes is unknown. Possible read error: a much larger clone is one base away. The data were obtained in a study of molecular identifiers for immune sequencing clone quantification (dated 2018 in TCRdb). For the study in its entirety: In a replicate experiment, RNA from roughly 18,000 or 92,000 naive CD8 T cells was split into five aliquots, four of which were sequenced. CD8 T cells were used in a methods study to benchmark molecular-identifier clustering-based TCR repertoire sequencing (MIDCIRS) and TCR RNA copy counting.

What the study reported, not specific to this receptor: Modeling indicated around 2.7 TCR RNA copies recovered per cell, compared with 7.5 to 10 by digital PCR, which implies a capture efficiency of about 27%. Spiked-in Jurkat TCR RNA equal to a single cell's worth was reported to be detectable even within 1,100,000 naive CD8 T cells. When barcode sub-clustering was omitted, TCR diversity was inflated by chimeric consensus sequences, with chimeras reaching as high as 47%. The sizes of highly expanded clones could end up underestimated when identical TCR molecules share a barcode. In CMV-specific effector cells, clones with more than 20 RNA copies contained over 99% of molecules, whereas in naive cells such clones contained under 1% of molecules.

Libraries were built with PCR. TCRdb records Illumina MiSeq as the sequencer. Total RNA was purified with the Qiagen AllPrep DNA/RNA kit. Before analysis, reads from multiple sequencing runs of the same library were pooled. Concerning the study's data processing: Reads were retained only if the reads had an exact TCR constant sequence, and the retained reads were trimmed to 150 nt and grouped according to their 12-nt molecular barcodes. Reads in each barcode group were sub-clustered using a 15% Levenshtein threshold, and a quality-weighted consensus sequence was built for each RNA molecule. Non-functional sequences were removed, as were lower-count sequences one edit away from another. Based on fitting two negative binomial distributions, any barcode sub-cluster with under 20% of the maximum read count was discarded. TCRdb redid the processing of the public reads, applying fastp at Q25 and MiXCR, and retained in-frame beta chains. Rows matching on CDR3 protein sequence are summarized as one entry with the most common DNA and genes. Clone size and V and J calls follow TCRdb, not the original study. This sample is represented by about 36,000 distinct CDR3 sequences; approximately 18% of them were singletons. About 6.7% of the sample is in the top ten clones.

At the junction V is shortened by 4 bases and J by 4 bases, with 11 bases in between. The CDR3 has 13 amino acids, counting the end cysteine and phenylalanine. Just the 39-base CDR3 DNA is kept, in frame starting at base 1. The germline V gene supplies CDR1 MGHRA and CDR2 YSYEKL. On a BD FACSAria II, naive CD8 T cells were FACS-sorted as CD8+CD4-CCR7+CD45RA+ and collected into RLT Plus buffer. Some naive CD8 T cell RNA was split equally between MIDCIRS and a Smart-seq2-style 5'RACE protocol for a sensitivity comparison. CD8 T cells were enriched using RosetteSep CD8+ T Cell Enrichment Cocktail and Ficoll-Paque, and the enriched cells then underwent ACK red cell lysis.

The receptor was derived from a human donor in good health. Some libraries in this study had Jurkat cell RNA spiked in. This receptor chain uses TRBV4-1 and TRBJ2-7, with the D gene not clear enough to name. The specimen was naive CD8+ T cells from blood, with Jurkat cell RNA spiked in. Per the publication, the cell subset or site label means: FACS-sorted CD8+CD4-CCR7+CD45RA+ naive T cells. The encoded CDR3 is CASSLMETYEQYF. The sequenced DNA is TGCGCCAGCAGCCTCATGGAAACGTACGAGCAGTACTTC.